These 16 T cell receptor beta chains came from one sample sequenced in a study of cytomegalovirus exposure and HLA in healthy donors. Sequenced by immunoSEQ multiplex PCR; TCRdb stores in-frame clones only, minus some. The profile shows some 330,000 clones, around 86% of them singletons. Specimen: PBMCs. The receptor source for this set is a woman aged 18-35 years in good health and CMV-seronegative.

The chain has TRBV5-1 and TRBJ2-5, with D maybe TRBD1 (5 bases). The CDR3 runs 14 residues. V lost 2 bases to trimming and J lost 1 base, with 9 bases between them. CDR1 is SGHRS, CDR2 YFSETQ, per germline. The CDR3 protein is CASSFQGGQETQYF. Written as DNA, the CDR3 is TGCGCCAGCAGCTTCCAGGGTGGCCAAGAGACCCAGTACTTC.

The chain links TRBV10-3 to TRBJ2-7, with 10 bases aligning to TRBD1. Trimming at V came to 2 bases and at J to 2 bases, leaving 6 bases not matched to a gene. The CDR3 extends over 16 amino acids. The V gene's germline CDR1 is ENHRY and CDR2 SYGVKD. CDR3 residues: CAISETTGTGAYEQYF. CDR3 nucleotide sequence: TGTGCCATCAGTGAGACAACCGGGACAGGGGCCTACGAGCAGTACTTC.

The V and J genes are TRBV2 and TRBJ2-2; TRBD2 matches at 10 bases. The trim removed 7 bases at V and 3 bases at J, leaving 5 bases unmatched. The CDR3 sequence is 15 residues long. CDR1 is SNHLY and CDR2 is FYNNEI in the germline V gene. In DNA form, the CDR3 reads TGTGCCAGCAATGGAGCGGGAGGGCACACCGGGGAGCTGTTTTTT. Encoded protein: CASNGAGGHTGELFF.

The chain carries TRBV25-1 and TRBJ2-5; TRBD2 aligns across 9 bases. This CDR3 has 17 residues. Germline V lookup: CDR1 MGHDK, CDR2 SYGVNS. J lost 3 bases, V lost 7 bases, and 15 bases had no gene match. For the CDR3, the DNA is TGTGCCAGCACCCGAACGGGGGCGGGAGGGATTAAAGAGACCCAGTACTTC. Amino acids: CASTRTGAGGIKETQYF.

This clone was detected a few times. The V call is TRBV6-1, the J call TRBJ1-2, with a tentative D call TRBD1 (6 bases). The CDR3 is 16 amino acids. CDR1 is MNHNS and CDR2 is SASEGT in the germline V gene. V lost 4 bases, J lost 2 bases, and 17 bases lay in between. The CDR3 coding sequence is TGTGCCAGCAGTGCTGCCGGGACACACGGAAACTATGGCTACACCTTC. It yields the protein CASSAAGTHGNYGYTF.

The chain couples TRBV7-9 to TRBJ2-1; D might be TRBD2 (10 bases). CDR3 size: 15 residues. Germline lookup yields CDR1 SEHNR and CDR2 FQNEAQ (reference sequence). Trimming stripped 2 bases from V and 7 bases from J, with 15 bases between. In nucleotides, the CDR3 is TGTGCCAGCAGCTTAACTAGCGGGACAGGGAATGAGCAGTTCTTC. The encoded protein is CASSLTSGTGNEQFF.

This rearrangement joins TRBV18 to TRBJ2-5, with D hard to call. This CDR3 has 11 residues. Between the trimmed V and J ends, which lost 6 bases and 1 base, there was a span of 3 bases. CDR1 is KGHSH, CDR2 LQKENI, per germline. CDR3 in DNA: TGTGCCAGCTCCCGCCAAGAGACCCAGTACTTC. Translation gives CASSRQETQYF.

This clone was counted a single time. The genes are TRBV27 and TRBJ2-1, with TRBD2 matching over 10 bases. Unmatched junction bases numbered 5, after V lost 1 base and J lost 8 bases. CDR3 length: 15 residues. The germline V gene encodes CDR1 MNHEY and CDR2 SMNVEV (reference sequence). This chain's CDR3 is CASSLLAGGRDEQFF. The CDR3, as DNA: TGTGCCAGCAGTTTATTAGCGGGAGGTCGCGATGAGCAGTTCTTC.

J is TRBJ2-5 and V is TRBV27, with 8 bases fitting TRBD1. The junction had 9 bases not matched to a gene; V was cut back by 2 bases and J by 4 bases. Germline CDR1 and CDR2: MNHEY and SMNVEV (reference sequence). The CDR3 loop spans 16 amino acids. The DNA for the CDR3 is TGTGCCAGCAGTTTACGGCAGGGGGCGTATTTAGAGACCCAGTACTTC. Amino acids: CASSLRQGAYLETQYF.

The CDR3 sequence is CASTRDRASSEQYF. The CDR3 DNA reads TGTGCCAGCACCCGGGACAGGGCATCTTCCGAGCAGTACTTC. The chain is built from TRBV28 and TRBJ2-7, with 9 nucleotides matching TRBD1. V shed 7 bases, J shed 6 bases, and the junction held 10 bases outside the gene matches. Germline values: CDR1 MDHEN, CDR2 SYDVKM. The CDR3 is made up of 14 amino acids.

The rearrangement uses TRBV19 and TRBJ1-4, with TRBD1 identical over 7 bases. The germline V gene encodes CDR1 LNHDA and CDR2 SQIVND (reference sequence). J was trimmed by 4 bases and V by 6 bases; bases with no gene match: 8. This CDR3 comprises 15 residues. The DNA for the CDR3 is TGTGCCAGTAGCCCAGGGACAGTTCTTAATGAAAAACTGTTTTTT. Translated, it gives CASSPGTVLNEKLFF.

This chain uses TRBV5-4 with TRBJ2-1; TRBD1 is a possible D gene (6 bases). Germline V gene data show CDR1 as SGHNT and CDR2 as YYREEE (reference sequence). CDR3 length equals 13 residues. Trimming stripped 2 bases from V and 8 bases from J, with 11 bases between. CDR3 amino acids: CASSFPGQHEQFF. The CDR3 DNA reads TGTGCCAGCAGCTTCCCGGGACAACATGAGCAGTTCTTC.

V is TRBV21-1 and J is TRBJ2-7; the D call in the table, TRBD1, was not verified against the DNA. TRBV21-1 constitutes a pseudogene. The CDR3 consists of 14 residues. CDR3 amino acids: CASSIPGQPYEQYF. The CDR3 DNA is TGTGCCAGCAGCATCCCTGGACAGCCCTACGAGCAGTACTTC.

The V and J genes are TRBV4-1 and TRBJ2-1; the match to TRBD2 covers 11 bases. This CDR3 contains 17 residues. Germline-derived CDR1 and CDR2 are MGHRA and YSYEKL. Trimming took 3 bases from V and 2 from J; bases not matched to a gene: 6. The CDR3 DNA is TGCGCCAGCAGCCAGCCCACTAGCGGGAGAGCCTACAATGAGCAGTTCTTC. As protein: CASSQPTSGRAYNEQFF.

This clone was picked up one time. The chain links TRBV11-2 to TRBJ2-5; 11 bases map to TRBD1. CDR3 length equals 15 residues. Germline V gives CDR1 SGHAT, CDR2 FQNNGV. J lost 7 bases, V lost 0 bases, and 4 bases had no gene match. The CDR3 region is CASSLDPGQGGTQYF. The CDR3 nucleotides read TGTGCCAGCAGCTTAGATCCGGGACAGGGGGGGACCCAGTACTTC.

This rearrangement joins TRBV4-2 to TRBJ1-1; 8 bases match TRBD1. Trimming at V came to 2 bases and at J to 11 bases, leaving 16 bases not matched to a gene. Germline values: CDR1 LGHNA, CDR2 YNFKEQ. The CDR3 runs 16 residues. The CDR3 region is CASSQSLVGTGRGAFF. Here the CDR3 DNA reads TGTGCCAGCAGCCAATCCCTAGTAGGGACAGGCCGAGGGGCTTTCTTT.